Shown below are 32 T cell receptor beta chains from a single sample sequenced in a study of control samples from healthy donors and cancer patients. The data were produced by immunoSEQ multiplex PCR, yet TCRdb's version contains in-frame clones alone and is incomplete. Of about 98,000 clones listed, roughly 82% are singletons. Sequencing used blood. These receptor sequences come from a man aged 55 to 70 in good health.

The CDR3 sequence is CASSVVGQTSTDTQYF. For the CDR3, the DNA is TGTGCCAGCAGCGTGGTGGGACAGACCAGCACAGATACGCAGTATTTT. This rearrangement joins TRBV9 to TRBJ2-3; TRBD1 matches 7 bases. Germline V gene lookup returns CDR1 SGDLS and CDR2 YYNGEE. J was trimmed by 0 bases and V by 2 bases; bases with no gene match: 6. The CDR3 totals 16 residues.

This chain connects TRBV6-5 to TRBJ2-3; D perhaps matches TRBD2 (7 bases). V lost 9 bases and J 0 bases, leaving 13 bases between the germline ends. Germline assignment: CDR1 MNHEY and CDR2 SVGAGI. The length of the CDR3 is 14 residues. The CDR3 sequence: CASWGGASTDTQYF. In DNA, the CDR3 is TGTGCCAGTTGGGGGGGGGCTAGCACAGATACGCAGTATTTT.

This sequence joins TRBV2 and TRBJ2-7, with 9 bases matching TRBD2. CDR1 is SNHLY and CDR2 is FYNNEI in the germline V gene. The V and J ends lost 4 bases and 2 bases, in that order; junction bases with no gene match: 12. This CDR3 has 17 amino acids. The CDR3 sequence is CASSGQSGLALPYEQYF. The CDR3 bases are TGTGCCAGCAGTGGGCAGTCGGGACTAGCCCTCCCCTACGAGCAGTACTTC.

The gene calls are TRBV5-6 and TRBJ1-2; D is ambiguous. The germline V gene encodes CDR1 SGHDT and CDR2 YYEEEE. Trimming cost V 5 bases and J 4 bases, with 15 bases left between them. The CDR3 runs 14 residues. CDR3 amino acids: CASSLQWGSYGYTF. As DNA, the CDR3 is TGTGCCAGCAGTTTACAATGGGGTAGCTATGGCTACACCTTC.

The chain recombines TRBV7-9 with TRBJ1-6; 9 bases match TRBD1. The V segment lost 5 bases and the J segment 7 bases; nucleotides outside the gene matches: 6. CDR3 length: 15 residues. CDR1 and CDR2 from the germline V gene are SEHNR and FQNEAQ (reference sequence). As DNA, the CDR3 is TGTGCCAGCAGCATCACAGGGGGCAGGAATTCACCCCTCCACTTT. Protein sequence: CASSITGGRNSPLHF.

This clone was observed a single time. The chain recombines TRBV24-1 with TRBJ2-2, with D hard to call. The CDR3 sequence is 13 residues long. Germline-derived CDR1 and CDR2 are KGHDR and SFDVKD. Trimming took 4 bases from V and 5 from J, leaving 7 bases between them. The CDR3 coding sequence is TGTGCCACCAGTGAAGACGTTACCGGGGAGCTGTTTTTT. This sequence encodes CATSEDVTGELFF.

The CDR3 spells CASSYTTTGGNEQFF. As DNA, the CDR3 is TGTGCCAGCAGTTACACGACGACAGGGGGCAATGAGCAGTTCTTC. The chain employs TRBV6-5 and TRBJ2-1; TRBD1 aligns across 9 bases. The CDR3 runs to 15 residues. The V and J ends lost 2 bases and 6 bases, in that order; junction bases with no gene match: 5. Germline-derived CDR1 and CDR2 are MNHEY and SVGAGI.

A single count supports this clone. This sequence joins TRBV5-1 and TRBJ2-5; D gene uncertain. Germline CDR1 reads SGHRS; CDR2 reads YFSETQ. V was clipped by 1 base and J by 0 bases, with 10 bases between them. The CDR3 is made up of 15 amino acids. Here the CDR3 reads CASSLNLADQETQYF. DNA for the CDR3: TGCGCCAGCAGCTTGAACCTGGCGGACCAAGAGACCCAGTACTTC.

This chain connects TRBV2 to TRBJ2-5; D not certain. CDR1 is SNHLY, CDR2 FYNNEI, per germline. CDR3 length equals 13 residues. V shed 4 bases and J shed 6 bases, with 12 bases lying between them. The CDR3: CASSGPPLQTQYF. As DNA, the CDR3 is TGTGCCAGCAGTGGACCCCCCTTACAGACCCAGTACTTC.

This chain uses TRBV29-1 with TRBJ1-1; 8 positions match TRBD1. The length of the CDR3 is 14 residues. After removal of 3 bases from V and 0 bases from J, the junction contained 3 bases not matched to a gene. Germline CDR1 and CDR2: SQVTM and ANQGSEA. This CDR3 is CSVEKGQVNTEAFF. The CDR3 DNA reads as TGCAGCGTTGAGAAGGGACAGGTGAACACTGAAGCTTTCTTT.

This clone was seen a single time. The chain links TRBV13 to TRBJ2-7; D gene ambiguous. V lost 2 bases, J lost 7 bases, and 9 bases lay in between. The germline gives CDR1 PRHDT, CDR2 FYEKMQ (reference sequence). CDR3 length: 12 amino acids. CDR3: CASSLNEIEQYF. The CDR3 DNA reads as TGTGCCAGCAGCTTAAACGAAATTGAGCAGTACTTC.

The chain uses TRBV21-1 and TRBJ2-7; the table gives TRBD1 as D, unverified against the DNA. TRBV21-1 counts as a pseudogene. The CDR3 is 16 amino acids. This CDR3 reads CASSLRDREFSYEQYF. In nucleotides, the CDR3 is TGTGCCAGCAGCCTCCGGGACAGGGAATTTTCCTACGAGCAGTACTTC.

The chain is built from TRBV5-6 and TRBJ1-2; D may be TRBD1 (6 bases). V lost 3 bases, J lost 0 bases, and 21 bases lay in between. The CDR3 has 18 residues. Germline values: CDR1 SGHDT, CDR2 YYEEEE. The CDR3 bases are TGTGCCAGCAGCTCAGACACCATCAGGGGCTACGCTAACTATGGCTACACCTTC. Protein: CASSSDTIRGYANYGYTF.

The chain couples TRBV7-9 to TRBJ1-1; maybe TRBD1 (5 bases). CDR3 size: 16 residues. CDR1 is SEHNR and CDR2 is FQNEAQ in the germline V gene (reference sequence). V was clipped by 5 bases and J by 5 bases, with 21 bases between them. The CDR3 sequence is CASSPGPAAVWTEAFF. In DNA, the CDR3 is TGTGCCAGCAGCCCGGGGCCGGCGGCAGTGTGGACTGAAGCTTTCTTT.

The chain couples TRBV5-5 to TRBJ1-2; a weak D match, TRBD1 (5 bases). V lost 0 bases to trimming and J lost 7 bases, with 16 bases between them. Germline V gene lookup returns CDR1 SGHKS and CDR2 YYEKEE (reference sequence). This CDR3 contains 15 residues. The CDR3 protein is CASSLGPDSPGGYTF. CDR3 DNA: TGTGCCAGCAGCTTGGGCCCCGACAGCCCCGGTGGCTACACCTTC.

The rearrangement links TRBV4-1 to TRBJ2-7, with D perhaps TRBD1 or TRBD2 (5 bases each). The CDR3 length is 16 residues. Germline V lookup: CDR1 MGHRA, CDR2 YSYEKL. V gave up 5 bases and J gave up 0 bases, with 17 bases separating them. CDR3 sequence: CASSGGRDPSSYEQYF. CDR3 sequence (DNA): TGCGCCAGCAGCGGAGGCCGGGACCCGAGCTCCTACGAGCAGTACTTC.

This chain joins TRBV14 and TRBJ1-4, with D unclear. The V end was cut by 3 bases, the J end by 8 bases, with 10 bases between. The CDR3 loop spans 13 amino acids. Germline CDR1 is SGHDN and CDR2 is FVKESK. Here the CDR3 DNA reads TGTGCCAGCAGCCAGCTTACGGCGGAAAAACTGTTTTTT. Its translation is CASSQLTAEKLFF.

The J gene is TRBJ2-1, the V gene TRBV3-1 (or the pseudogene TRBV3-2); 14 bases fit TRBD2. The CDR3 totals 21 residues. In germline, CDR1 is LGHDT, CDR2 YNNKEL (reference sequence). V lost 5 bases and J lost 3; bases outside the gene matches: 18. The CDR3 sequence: CASSFQGVRTSGRRLYNEQFF. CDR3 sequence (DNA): TGTGCCAGCAGCTTCCAAGGAGTTAGGACTAGCGGGAGGCGACTCTACAATGAGCAGTTCTTC.

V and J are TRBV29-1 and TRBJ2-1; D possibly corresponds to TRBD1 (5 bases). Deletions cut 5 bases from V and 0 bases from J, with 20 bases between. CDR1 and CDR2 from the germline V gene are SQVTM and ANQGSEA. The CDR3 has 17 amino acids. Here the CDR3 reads CSVLGQIDSSSYNEQFF. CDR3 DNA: TGCAGCGTTCTGGGCCAAATAGACAGTAGCTCCTACAATGAGCAGTTCTTC.

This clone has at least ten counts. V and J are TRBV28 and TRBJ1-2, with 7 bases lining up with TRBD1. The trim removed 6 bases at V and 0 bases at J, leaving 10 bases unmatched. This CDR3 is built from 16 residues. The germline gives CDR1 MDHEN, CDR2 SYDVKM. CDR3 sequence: CASSYSLGTANYGYTF. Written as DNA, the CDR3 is TGTGCCAGCAGCTACTCGCTTGGGACAGCTAACTATGGCTACACCTTC.

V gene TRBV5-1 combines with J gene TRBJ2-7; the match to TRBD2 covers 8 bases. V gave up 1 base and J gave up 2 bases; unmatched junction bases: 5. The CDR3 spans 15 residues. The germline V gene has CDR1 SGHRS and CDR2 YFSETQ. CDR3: CASSLNPGGTYEQYF. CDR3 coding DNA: TGCGCCAGCAGCTTGAACCCGGGAGGGACCTACGAGCAGTACTTC.

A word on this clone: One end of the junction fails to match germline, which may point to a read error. The CDR3 sequence: CASSLAGLATDTQYF. For the CDR3, the DNA is TGTGCCAGCAGCCTAGCCGGACTAGCTACAGATACGCAGTATTTT. The chain is built from TRBV7-2 and TRBJ2-3, with TRBD2 matching 8 bases. There are 15 residues in the CDR3. Germline V gene sequence: CDR1 SGHTA, CDR2 FQGNSA.

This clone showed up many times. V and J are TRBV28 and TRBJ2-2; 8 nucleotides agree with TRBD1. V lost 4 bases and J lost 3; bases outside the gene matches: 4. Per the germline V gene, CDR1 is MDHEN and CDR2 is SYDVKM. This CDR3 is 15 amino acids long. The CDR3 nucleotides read TGTGCCAGCAGTTCCGGGACAGGCCACACCGGGGAGCTGTTTTTT. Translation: CASSSGTGHTGELFF.

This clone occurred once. The CDR3 here is CAWSVIHTGELFF. The CDR3 DNA reads as TGTGCCTGGAGTGTAATCCACACCGGGGAGCTGTTTTTT. The gene calls are TRBV30 and TRBJ2-2, with D unresolved. CDR3 length: 13 residues. Germline CDR1 is GTSNPN and CDR2 is SVGIG (reference sequence). Between the trimmed V and J ends, which lost 0 bases and 3 bases, there was a span of 5 bases.

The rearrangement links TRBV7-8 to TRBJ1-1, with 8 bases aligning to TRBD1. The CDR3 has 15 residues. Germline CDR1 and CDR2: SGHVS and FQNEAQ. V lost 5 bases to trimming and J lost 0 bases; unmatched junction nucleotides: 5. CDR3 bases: TGTGCCAGCAGCACTCTGGACAGGGTGAACACTGAAGCTTTCTTT. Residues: CASSTLDRVNTEAFF.

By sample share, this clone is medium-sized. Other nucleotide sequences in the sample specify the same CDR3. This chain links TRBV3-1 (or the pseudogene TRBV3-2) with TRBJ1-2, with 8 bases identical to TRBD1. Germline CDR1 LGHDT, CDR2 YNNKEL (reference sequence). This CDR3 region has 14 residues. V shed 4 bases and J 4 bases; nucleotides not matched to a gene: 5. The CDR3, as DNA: TGTGCCAGCAGCCGAGGACAGGGAACCTATGGCTACACCTTC. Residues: CASSRGQGTYGYTF.

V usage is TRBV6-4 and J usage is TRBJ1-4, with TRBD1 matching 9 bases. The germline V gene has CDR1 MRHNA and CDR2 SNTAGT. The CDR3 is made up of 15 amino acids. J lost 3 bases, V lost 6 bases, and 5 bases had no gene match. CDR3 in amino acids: CASSPTGGSNEKLFF. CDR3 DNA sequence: TGTGCCAGCAGCCCGACAGGGGGATCTAATGAAAAACTGTTTTTT.

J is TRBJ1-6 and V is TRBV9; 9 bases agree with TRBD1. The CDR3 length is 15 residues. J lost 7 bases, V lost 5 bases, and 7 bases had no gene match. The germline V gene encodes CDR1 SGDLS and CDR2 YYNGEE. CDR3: CASRSGTGLNSPLHF. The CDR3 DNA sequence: TGTGCCAGCAGATCCGGGACAGGGTTGAATTCACCCCTCCACTTT.

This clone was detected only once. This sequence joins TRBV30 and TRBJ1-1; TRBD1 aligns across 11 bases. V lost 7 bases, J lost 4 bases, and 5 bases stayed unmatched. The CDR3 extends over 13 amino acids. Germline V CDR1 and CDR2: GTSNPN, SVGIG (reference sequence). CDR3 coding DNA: TGTGCCTATTCGGGACAGGGGGTCACTGAAGCTTTCTTT. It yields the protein CAYSGQGVTEAFF.

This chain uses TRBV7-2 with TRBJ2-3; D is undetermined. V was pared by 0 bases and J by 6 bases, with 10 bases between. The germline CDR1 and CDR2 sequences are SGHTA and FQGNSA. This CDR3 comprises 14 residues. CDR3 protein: CASSLAELADTQYF. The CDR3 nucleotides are TGTGCCAGCAGCTTAGCCGAGCTTGCGGATACGCAGTATTTT.

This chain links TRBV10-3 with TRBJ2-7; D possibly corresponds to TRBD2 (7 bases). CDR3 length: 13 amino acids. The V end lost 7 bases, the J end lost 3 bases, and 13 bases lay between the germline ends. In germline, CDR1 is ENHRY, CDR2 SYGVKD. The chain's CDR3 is CAIMGGAYYEQYF. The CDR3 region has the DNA TGTGCCATCATGGGGGGGGCGTACTACGAGCAGTACTTC.

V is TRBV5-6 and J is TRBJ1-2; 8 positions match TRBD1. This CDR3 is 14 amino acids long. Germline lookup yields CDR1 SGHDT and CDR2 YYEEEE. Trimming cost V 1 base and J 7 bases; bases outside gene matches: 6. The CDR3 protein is CASSLLAGGGGYTF. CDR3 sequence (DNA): TGTGCCAGCAGCTTGCTGGCAGGGGGCGGTGGCTACACCTTC.